Listed below are T cell receptor beta chains from one sample, sequenced in a study of cytomegalovirus exposure and HLA in healthy donors. The table came from immunoSEQ multiplex PCR; TCRdb's copy has only in-frame clones and leaves some out. The sample holds about 140,000 clones; 70% to 85% are singletons and the top ten take about 27%. Material for sequencing was PBMCs. Source of these receptors: a man aged 30 to 45 in good health and CMV-seropositive. The CDR3 runs from the conserved cysteine through the conserved F or W. The D gene is left open where the match is weak. A row's size may be missing; if present it is once, few, many or a size class.

>TRBJ2-1|TRBD2|.|TRBV18
CASSPQRGSSYNEQFF
TGTGCCAGCTCACCCCAGCGGGGCAGCTCCTACAATGAGCAGTTCTTC
>TRBJ2-1|TRBD2|.|TRBV5-1
CASSLGGRAYNEQFF
TGCGCCAGCAGCTTGGGAGGGAGGGCCTACAATGAGCAGTTCTTC
>TRBJ1-2|.|.|TRBV20-1
CSAGDSYGYTF
TGCAGTGCCGGCGACAGCTATGGCTACACCTTC
>TRBJ1-3|TRBD1|.|TRBV10-3
CATLDRVKSGNTIYF
TGTGCCACCCTGGACAGGGTTAAGTCTGGAAACACCATATATTTT
>TRBJ1-4|TRBD1|once|TRBV11-2
CASSKGTVGEKLFF
TGTGCCAGCAGCAAAGGGACAGTGGGTGAAAAACTGTTTTTT
>TRBJ2-6|TRBD1|.|TRBV5-1
CASSGGQGAGANVLTF
TGCGCCAGCAGCGGAGGACAGGGGGCTGGGGCCAACGTCCTGACTTTC
>TRBJ2-7|.|.|TRBV5-4
CASSLSPGSNEQYF
TGTGCCAGCAGCTTGTCACCGGGTTCCAACGAGCAGTACTTC
>TRBJ1-2|TRBD1|.|TRBV14
CASRPQDRENGYTF
TGTGCCAGCAGACCACAGGACAGGGAAAATGGCTACACCTTC
>TRBJ2-7|TRBD1|few|TRBV7-3
CASSFGTGGEQYF
TGTGCCAGCAGCTTCGGGACAGGCGGGGAGCAGTACTTC
>TRBJ2-7|TRBD1|few|TRBV5-6
CASSSYRDRAAYEQYF
TGTGCCAGCAGCTCATATAGGGACAGGGCGGCCTACGAGCAGTACTTC
>TRBJ2-7|TRBD2|few|TRBV5-1
CASSLGLAGSYEQYF
TGCGCCAGCAGCTTAGGACTAGCGGGTTCCTACGAGCAGTACTTC
>TRBJ2-7|.|.|TRBV7-2
CASSLAGASSYEQYF
TGTGCCAGCAGCTTAGCGGGGGCAAGCTCCTACGAGCAGTACTTC
>TRBJ2-1|TRBD2|.|TRBV9
CASSVARGGYNEQFF
TGTGCCAGCAGCGTAGCTCGGGGGGGCTACAATGAGCAGTTCTTC
>TRBJ2-7|TRBD1|once|TRBV29-1
CSVGRTGGAGQYF
TGCAGCGTCGGGAGGACAGGGGGCGCCGGGCAGTACTTC
>TRBJ1-2|.|.|TRBV7-3
CASSHTGGTQTAYGYTF
TGTGCCAGCAGCCACACGGGCGGGACCCAGACGGCCTATGGCTACACCTTC